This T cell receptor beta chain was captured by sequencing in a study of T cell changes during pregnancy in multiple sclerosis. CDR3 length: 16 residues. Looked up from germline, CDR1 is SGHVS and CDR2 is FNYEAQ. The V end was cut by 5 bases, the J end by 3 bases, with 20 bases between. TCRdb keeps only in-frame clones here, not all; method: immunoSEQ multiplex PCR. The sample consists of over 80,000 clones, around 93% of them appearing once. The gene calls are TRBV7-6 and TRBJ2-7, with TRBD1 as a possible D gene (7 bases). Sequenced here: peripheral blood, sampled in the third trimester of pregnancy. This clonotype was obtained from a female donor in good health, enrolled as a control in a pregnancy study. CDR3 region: CASSRGGTEPSYEQYF. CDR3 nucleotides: TGTGCCAGCAGCCGAGGCGGGACAGAGCCTAGCTACGAGCAGTACTTC.